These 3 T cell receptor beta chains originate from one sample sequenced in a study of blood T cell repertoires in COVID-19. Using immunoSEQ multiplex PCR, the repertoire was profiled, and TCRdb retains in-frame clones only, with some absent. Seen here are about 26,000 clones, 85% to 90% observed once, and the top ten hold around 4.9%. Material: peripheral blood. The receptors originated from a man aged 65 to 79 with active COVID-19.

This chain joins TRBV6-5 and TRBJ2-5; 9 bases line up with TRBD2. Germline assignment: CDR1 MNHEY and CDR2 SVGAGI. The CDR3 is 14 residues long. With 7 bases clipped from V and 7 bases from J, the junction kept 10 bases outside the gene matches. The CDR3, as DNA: TGTGCCAGCAATATAGCGGGGGCCGGAGGGACCCAGTACTTC. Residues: CASNIAGAGGTQYF.

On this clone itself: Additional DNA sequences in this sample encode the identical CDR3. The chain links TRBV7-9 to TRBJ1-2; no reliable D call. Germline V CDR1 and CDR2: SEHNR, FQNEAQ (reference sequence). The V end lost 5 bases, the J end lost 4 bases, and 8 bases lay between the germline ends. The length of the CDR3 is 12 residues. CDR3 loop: CASSPDSYGYTF. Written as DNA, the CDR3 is TGTGCCAGCAGCCCTGACTCCTATGGCTACACCTTC.

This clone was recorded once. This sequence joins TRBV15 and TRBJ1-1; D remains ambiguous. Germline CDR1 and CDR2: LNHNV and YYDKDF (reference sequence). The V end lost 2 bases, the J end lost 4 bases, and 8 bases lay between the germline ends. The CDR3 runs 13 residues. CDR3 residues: CATSRRTATEAFF. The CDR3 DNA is TGTGCCACCAGCAGAAGGACTGCCACTGAAGCTTTCTTT.